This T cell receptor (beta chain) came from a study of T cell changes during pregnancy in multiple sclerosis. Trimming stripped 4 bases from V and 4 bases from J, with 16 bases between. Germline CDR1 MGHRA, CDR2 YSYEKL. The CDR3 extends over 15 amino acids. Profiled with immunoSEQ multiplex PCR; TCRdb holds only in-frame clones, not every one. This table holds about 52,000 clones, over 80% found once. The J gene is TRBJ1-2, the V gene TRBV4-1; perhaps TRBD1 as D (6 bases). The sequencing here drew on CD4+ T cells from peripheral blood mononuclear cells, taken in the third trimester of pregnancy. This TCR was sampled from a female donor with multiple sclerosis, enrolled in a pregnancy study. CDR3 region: CASSPFTQGLYGYTF. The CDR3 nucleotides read TGCGCCAGCAGCCCTTTCACACAGGGCCTCTATGGCTACACCTTC.